This T cell receptor (beta chain) was found in a study of CD8 T cells in ankylosing spondylitis. The study, taken as a whole, reports: In ankylosing spondylitis blood, a motif of roughly 8 highly homologous TCR beta variants appeared characteristic. Matched ankylosing spondylitis synovial fluid reportedly showed significant enrichment of disease-linked clones. Within peripheral blood, clones linked to disease were CD8+ and relatively rare.

Each TCR beta library was made by quantitative 5'-RACE that incorporated molecular barcodes. TCRdb itself ran the 5' RACE reads through MiXCR, one entry per CDR3 protein. The sample lists about 210,000 distinct CDR3 sequences, under 8.5% occurring once. This clonotype was detected ten times or more. Its antigen is unidentified. This CDR3 is 12 amino acids long. Trimming shortened V by 3 bases and J by 12 bases, and 11 bases separated the two germline ends. Germline V gene data show CDR1 as KGHDR and CDR2 as SFDVKD. The sequence was obtained from a female donor with ankylosing spondylitis or in good health (not recorded which). V and J are TRBV24-1 and TRBJ2-1; D could derive from TRBD1 or TRBD2 (6 bases each). Sequencing was carried out using blood, either unsorted or a sorted T cell fraction (not recorded which). In nucleotides, the CDR3 is TGTGCCACCAGTGATCCGGGGGCCGGGCAGTTCTTC. Translated: CATSDPGAGQFF.